One sample yielded the 8 T cell receptor beta chains listed below, sequenced in a study of T cell changes during pregnancy in multiple sclerosis. The assay was immunoSEQ multiplex PCR, and TCRdb's table has in-frame clones only and misses some. The sample has about 61,000 clones, around 89% seen once. This sample comprised peripheral blood, obtained in the first trimester of pregnancy. Source of these receptors: a female donor in good health, enrolled as a control in a pregnancy study.

The gene calls are TRBV4-1 and TRBJ1-5; D ambiguous. The CDR3 sequence is 16 residues long. Germline lookup yields CDR1 MGHRA and CDR2 YSYEKL. The V end lost 0 bases, the J end lost 4 bases, and 13 bases lay between the germline ends. This CDR3 is CASSQEDSGPNQPQHF. Written as DNA, the CDR3 is TGCGCCAGCAGCCAAGAAGATAGTGGTCCAAATCAGCCCCAGCATTTT.

The chain carries TRBV5-8 and TRBJ1-6; D is ambiguous. V lost 4 bases, J lost 0 bases, and 17 bases lay in between. There are 18 residues in the CDR3. Germline-derived CDR1 and CDR2 are SGHTS and YDEGEE. DNA for the CDR3: TGTGCCAGCAGCCTGGGGTCGGAGACCTTCTCCTATAATTCACCCCTCCACTTT. This encodes CASSLGSETFSYNSPLHF.

J is TRBJ1-5 and V is TRBV27, with unresolved D. Germline lookup yields CDR1 MNHEY and CDR2 SMNVEV (reference sequence). The CDR3 length is 16 residues. V shed 3 bases and J shed 2 bases, with 14 bases lying between them. CDR3 bases: TGTGCCAGCAGTTTTCTCGGGAGCCTCGGCAATCAGCCCCAGCATTTT. Protein product: CASSFLGSLGNQPQHF.

Here the CDR3 reads CASSQVATSNQPQHF. CDR3 sequence (DNA): TGCGCCAGCAGCCAAGTGGCCACCTCCAATCAGCCCCAGCATTTT. The chain is built from TRBV4-3 and TRBJ1-5; D gene ambiguous. This CDR3 spans 15 amino acids. Germline V gene data show CDR1 as LGHNA and CDR2 as YSLEER. Trimming shortened V by 1 base and J by 3 bases, and 10 bases separated the two germline ends.

CDR3 sequence reads: CASTAGLAGAYNEQFF. CDR3 sequence (DNA): TGTGCCAGCACCGCGGGGCTAGCGGGGGCCTACAATGAGCAGTTCTTC. This chain uses TRBV5-5 with TRBJ2-1; TRBD2 matches 10 bases. Germline lookup yields CDR1 SGHKS and CDR2 YYEKEE (reference sequence). Trimming at V came to 6 bases and at J to 2 bases, leaving 8 bases not matched to a gene. The CDR3 loop spans 16 amino acids.

The J gene is TRBJ1-2, the V gene TRBV19; 8 nucleotides line up with TRBD1. Trimming removed 4 bases from V and 0 bases from J; junction bases left unmatched: 7. The CDR3 has 16 amino acids. Germline V gene data show CDR1 as LNHDA and CDR2 as SQIVND (reference sequence). CDR3 region: CASSRDRRGPNYGYTF. The DNA of the CDR3 is TGTGCCAGTAGTAGGGACAGGAGAGGCCCTAACTATGGCTACACCTTC.

The chain has TRBV18 and TRBJ2-2, with 15 bases matching TRBD2. Looked up from germline, CDR1 is KGHSH and CDR2 is LQKENI. V shed 4 bases and J 3 bases; nucleotides not matched to a gene: 9. The CDR3 loop spans 19 amino acids. Written as DNA, the CDR3 is TGTGCCAGCTCACACCCGGGACTAGCGGGGGGTCGAGACACCGGGGAGCTGTTTTTT. Protein product: CASSHPGLAGGRDTGELFF.

This chain's CDR3 is CASSPAQGMETQYF. The CDR3 DNA reads TGTGCCAGCAGCCCTGCCCAGGGTATGGAGACCCAGTACTTC. The V call is TRBV7-7, the J call TRBJ2-5, with TRBD1 as a possible D gene (5 bases). V dropped 5 bases and J dropped 5 bases, with 15 bases sitting between them. Per the germline V gene, CDR1 is SSHAT and CDR2 is FNYEAQ (reference sequence). The CDR3 is made up of 14 amino acids.